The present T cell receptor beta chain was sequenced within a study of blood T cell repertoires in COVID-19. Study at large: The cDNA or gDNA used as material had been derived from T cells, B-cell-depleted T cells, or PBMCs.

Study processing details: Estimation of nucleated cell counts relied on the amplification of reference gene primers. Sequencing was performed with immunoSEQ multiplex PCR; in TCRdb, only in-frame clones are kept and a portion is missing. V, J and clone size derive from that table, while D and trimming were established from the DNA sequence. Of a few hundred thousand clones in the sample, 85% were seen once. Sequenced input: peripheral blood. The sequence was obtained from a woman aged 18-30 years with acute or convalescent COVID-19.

The DNA of the CDR3 is TGTGCCAGCGGCCGACAGGGTGGCACTGAAGCTTTCTTT. It specifies CASGRQGGTEAFF. The rearrangement joins TRBV5-4 to TRBJ1-1; TRBD1 matches 7 bases. Germline-derived CDR1 and CDR2 are SGHNT and YYREEE (reference sequence). V lost 7 bases, J lost 4 bases, and 7 bases stayed unmatched. The CDR3 is made up of 13 amino acids.